These T cell receptor beta chains were read from a single sample in a study of OX40 agonist ivuxolimab in advanced cancers. This table comes from immunoSEQ multiplex PCR, and its TCRdb copy is limited to in-frame clones, with some not included. The table shows roughly 80,000 clones, with roughly nine tenths occurring only once. Sequences were derived from CD4+ or CD8+ T cells sorted from blood, sampled in a trial of the OX40 agonist ivuxolimab. These receptors originate from an adult with an advanced solid tumor such as melanoma, head and neck, liver or kidney cancer. The CDR3 runs from the conserved cysteine through the conserved F or W. D genes are given only for firm matches. Some rows have no size entry. The others give once, few or many, or a class for an expanded clone.

clone_size	v_call	d_call	j_call	cdr3_aa	cdr3_nt
.	TRBV7-2	.	TRBJ1-5	CASSDRTLPGSNQPQHF	TGTGCCAGCAGCGACCGTACCCTTCCCGGGTCCAATCAGCCCCAGCATTTT
.	TRBV9	TRBD2	TRBJ2-1	CASSPGLAHYNEQFF	TGTGCCAGCAGCCCTGGACTAGCGCACTACAATGAGCAGTTCTTC
.	TRBV11-3	TRBD1	TRBJ2-7	CASRKGQGRNEQYF	TGTGCCAGCAGGAAGGGACAGGGGAGAAACGAGCAGTACTTC
.	TRBV7-3	TRBD2	TRBJ2-1	CASSLKAGGGYNEQFF	TGTGCCAGCAGCTTAAAAGCGGGAGGGGGATACAATGAGCAGTTCTTC
.	TRBV6-5	.	TRBJ2-1	CASTPGGLSYNEQFF	TGTGCCAGCACTCCAGGGGGACTATCCTACAATGAGCAGTTCTTC
.	TRBV4-3	.	TRBJ1-4	CASSQFPNEKLFF	TGCGCCAGCAGCCAATTCCCTAATGAAAAACTGTTTTTT
.	TRBV5-6	TRBD2	TRBJ2-2	CASSLGLARGRGELFF	TGTGCCAGCAGCTTGGGACTAGCGAGAGGCCGCGGGGAGCTGTTTTTT
.	TRBV7-3	.	TRBJ2-3	CASSLRDPTDTQYF	TGTGCCAGCAGCTTAAGGGACCCCACAGATACGCAGTATTTT
.	TRBV5-1	.	TRBJ1-2	CASSRGTAANYGYTF	TGCGCCAGCAGCAGGGGGACCGCAGCTAACTATGGCTACACCTTC
.	TRBV5-1	.	TRBJ2-7	CASSLEGRGAGEQYF	TGCGCCAGCAGCTTGGAAGGTAGGGGTGCCGGCGAGCAGTACTTC
.	TRBV7-2	.	TRBJ2-4	CASSPGGGPAKNIQYF	TGTGCCAGCAGCCCCGGAGGCGGGCCGGCCAAAAACATTCAGTACTTC
.	TRBV5-4	TRBD2	TRBJ2-3	CASSEGTRGVGKQYF	TGTGCCAGCAGCGAGGGGACTAGGGGGGTCGGTAAGCAGTATTTT
few	TRBV15	.	TRBJ2-5	CATSRDGQARQETQYF	TGTGCCACCAGCAGAGATGGGCAGGCTCGCCAAGAGACCCAGTACTTC
.	TRBV18	.	TRBJ2-7	CASSPLTIGIDEQYF	TGTGCCAGCTCACCACTGACTATTGGGATTGACGAGCAGTACTTC
.	TRBV7-8	.	TRBJ2-7	CASSSLAAWEQYF	TGTGCCAGCAGCTCCTTAGCGGCTTGGGAGCAGTACTTC
.	TRBV11-2	TRBD2	TRBJ2-1	CASDQITAGGPVNEQFF	TGTGCCAGCGACCAAATTACTGCGGGAGGGCCGGTCAATGAGCAGTTCTTC
.	TRBV29-1	TRBD2	TRBJ2-2	CSVRSSGSANTGELFF	TGCAGCGTTAGGTCTAGCGGGAGCGCGAACACCGGGGAGCTGTTTTTT
once	TRBV28	.	TRBJ2-7	CASSSPHRRFYEQYF	TGTGCCAGCAGTTCTCCCCATCGGCGGTTCTACGAGCAGTACTTC
once	TRBV18	.	TRBJ1-4	CASSPPSSGRNEKLFF	TGTGCCAGCTCACCACCATCATCAGGGAGAAATGAAAAACTGTTTTTT
.	TRBV19	TRBD1	TRBJ2-3	CASSIPRGQGRDTQYF	TGTGCCAGTAGTATACCCCGCGGACAGGGTCGAGATACGCAGTATTTT
.	TRBV25-1	TRBD2	TRBJ2-5	CASSEWAGDQETQYF	TGTGCCAGCAGTGAATGGGCGGGAGATCAAGAGACCCAGTACTTC
.	TRBV27	.	TRBJ1-1	CASSLEGWGTEAFF	TGTGCCAGCAGTTTAGAGGGATGGGGCACTGAAGCTTTCTTT
.	TRBV7-6	TRBD1	TRBJ2-5	CASSRGLWETQYF	TGTGCCAGCAGCAGGGGGCTTTGGGAGACCCAGTACTTC
.	TRBV2	.	TRBJ2-5	CASTRVGEETQYF	TGTGCCAGCACCAGGGTTGGCGAAGAGACCCAGTACTTC
few	TRBV30	.	TRBJ1-1	CAWSQWNTEAFF	TGTGCCTGGAGTCAGTGGAACACTGAAGCTTTCTTT
.	TRBV28	TRBD1	TRBJ1-1	CASSLDRDSGAFF	TGTGCCAGCAGTTTGGACAGGGACTCGGGAGCTTTCTTT
few	TRBV7-8	TRBD2	TRBJ2-3	CASSLARSREAGTDTQYF	TGTGCCAGCAGCTTAGCGCGGTCGCGGGAGGCGGGCACAGATACGCAGTATTTT
.	TRBV6-5	.	TRBJ1-4	CASSAARGSEKLFF	TGTGCCAGCAGTGCGGCCAGGGGTAGTGAAAAACTGTTTTTT
.	TRBV7-2	.	TRBJ1-5	CASSLGAGGSYQPQHF	TGTGCCAGCAGCTTAGGGGCCGGGGGTAGTTATCAGCCCCAGCATTTT
.	TRBV6-8	.	TRBJ2-3	CASSYLEPLTDTQYF	TGTGCCAGCAGTTACCTTGAACCTCTCACAGATACGCAGTATTTT
once	TRBV7-8	TRBD1	TRBJ2-4	CASSLRDRGSIQYF	TGTGCCAGCAGCTTGCGGGACAGGGGTAGCATTCAGTACTTC
.	TRBV28	.	TRBJ2-5	CASSPKRQETQYF	TGTGCCAGCAGCCCCAAGCGCCAAGAGACCCAGTACTTC
.	TRBV30	.	TRBJ2-7	CAWGRGPNEQYF	TGTGCCTGGGGCAGGGGTCCGAACGAGCAGTACTTC
.	TRBV11-3	.	TRBJ2-1	CASSLDRVDESGEQFF	TGTGCCAGCAGCTTAGATCGCGTTGACGAGTCCGGTGAGCAGTTCTTC
.	TRBV7-2	.	TRBJ2-5	CASSTPPGTSRGETQYF	TGTGCCAGCAGCACCCCGCCCGGGACGTCAAGGGGGGAGACCCAGTACTTC